This T cell receptor beta chain is drawn from a study of blood T cell repertoires in COVID-19. Losses at the gene ends were 2 bases for V and 5 bases for J; bases not matched to a gene: 7. The CDR3 runs to 16 residues. The germline V gene encodes CDR1 MNHNS and CDR2 SASEGT. Participant-reported clinical history was the basis for cohort assignment. The assay was immunoSEQ multiplex PCR, and TCRdb's table has in-frame clones only and misses some. This table has 130,000 or so clones, roughly 83% appearing once. The chain uses TRBV6-1 and TRBJ2-5, with 11 bases identical to TRBD1. The sequencing sample was made of PBMCs or T cells enriched from blood (not recorded which). The receptor's source is a man aged 45-65 years who had recovered from COVID-19. The CDR3 reads CASSELRTGGRETQYF. CDR3 in DNA: TGTGCCAGCAGTGAACTCAGGACAGGGGGCCGGGAGACCCAGTACTTC.